A selection of T cell receptor beta chains follows, all from one sample in a study of T cell repertoires and Cas9 in healthy adults. Clones were sequenced by immunoSEQ multiplex PCR, and TCRdb holds only the in-frame ones, with some missing. The sample gives 20,000 to 25,000 clones, roughly 90% of which show up once; approximately 0.84% is in the top ten. The sequencing input was CD4+ effector T cells (CD127+, CD25-, CD137-, CD154-) from PBMCs; culture status not recorded. These receptors were taken from a human donor in good health. The conserved cysteine and the conserved F or W are not part of the CDR3 here. A D gene is named only where the DNA matches it firmly. For some rows the clone size is stated as once, few or many, or as a class when expanded; others skip it.

TRBJ2-1	TRBV28	NA	once	ASSLDVPGGWSEQF
TRBJ2-2	TRBV9	NA	NA	ASSVRGRAHRGAV
TRBJ1-1	TRBV27	NA	NA	ASAIGDRTNTEAF
TRBJ2-4	TRBV18	TRBD2	NA	ASSPQSGGNIQY
TRBJ1-6	TRBV5-1	TRBD1	NA	ASSSLGGQGDYSPLH
TRBJ1-4	TRBV6-5	TRBD1	NA	ASSYVQGGEKLF
TRBJ1-5	TRBV19	NA	NA	ASSLVGGGQH
TRBJ1-5	TRBV5-5	NA	once	ASSLVFRRENSNQPQH
TRBJ2-2	TRBV11-3	TRBD1	NA	ASSARTGLRGELF
TRBJ1-6	TRBV6-5	TRBD1	NA	ASSLTGDSPLH
TRBJ1-2	TRBV27	TRBD1	NA	ASSDRVNYGYT
TRBJ1-3	TRBV27	NA	NA	ASSPWDGGNTIY
TRBJ2-1	TRBV19	NA	NA	ASSTARGTEYNEQF
TRBJ2-5	TRBV4-3	NA	NA	ASSPNIVETQY
TRBJ1-5	TRBV19	TRBD1	NA	ASSPTGGSQPQH